These 15 T cell receptor beta chains were sequenced from one sample in a study of PD-1 blockade in classical Hodgkin lymphoma. Libraries were prepared by immunoSEQ multiplex PCR; TCRdb keeps only in-frame clonotypes and omits some of them. The data contain under 100,000 clones, roughly 91% of them singletons. Following autologous stem cell transplantation, relapse occurred in every patient, and exposure to brentuximab vedotin varied. Sequenced here: peripheral blood mononuclear cells (PBMCs), sampled before the second cycle of nivolumab. Every receptor here comes from a human donor with classical Hodgkin lymphoma.

The chain employs TRBV29-1 and TRBJ2-7, with D maybe TRBD2 (5 bases). The CDR3 totals 13 residues. The germline gives CDR1 SQVTM, CDR2 ANQGSEA. V was shortened by 4 bases and J by 3 bases, with 13 bases between the two germline ends. Written as DNA, the CDR3 is TGCAGCGTTGCCTCGGGATCAAACTACGAGCAGTACTTC. This translates into CSVASGSNYEQYF.

The chain couples TRBV9 to TRBJ2-3, with TRBD2 matching over 9 bases. Per the germline V gene, CDR1 is SGDLS and CDR2 is YYNGEE. The CDR3 is made up of 19 amino acids. J was trimmed by 6 bases and V by 3 bases; bases with no gene match: 20. This CDR3 is CASSADDFLAGSDRDTQYF. CDR3 bases: TGTGCCAGCAGCGCCGATGACTTCCTAGCGGGATCCGACCGGGATACGCAGTATTTT.

The rearrangement links TRBV2 to TRBJ2-1, with 12 bases fitting TRBD2. Germline trimming cut 2 bases from V and 9 bases from J; bases unmatched to any gene: 11. The CDR3 consists of 17 residues. Germline V gene lookup returns CDR1 SNHLY and CDR2 FYNNEI. The CDR3 here is CASSERGGLAGWGEQFF. CDR3 coding DNA: TGTGCCAGCAGTGAAAGGGGTGGACTAGCGGGATGGGGTGAGCAGTTCTTC.

The V call is TRBV15, the J call TRBJ2-7, with D unclear. Germline-derived CDR1 and CDR2 are LNHNV and YYDKDF (reference sequence). V gave up 5 bases and J gave up 3 bases, with 5 bases separating them. The CDR3 is made up of 11 amino acids. The CDR3 coding sequence is TGTGCCACCAGCTATAACTACGAGCAGTACTTC. The encoded protein is CATSYNYEQYF. The full variable domain, with the rest looked up from reference TRBV15 and TRBJ2-7, is DAMVIQNPRYQVTQFGKPVTLSCSQTLNHNVMYWYQQKSSQAPKLLFHYYDKDFNNEADTPDNFQSRRPNTSFCFLDIRSPGLGDTAMYLCATSYNYEQYFGPGTRLTVT.

The chain has TRBV9 and TRBJ2-2; 8 nucleotides line up with TRBD2. The CDR3 is made up of 17 amino acids. V was clipped by 0 bases and J by 5 bases; unmatched bases: 9. Per the germline V gene, CDR1 is SGDLS and CDR2 is YYNGEE. CDR3 bases: TGTGCCAGCAGCGTAGGCTCGGGAGGGCCTGGAACCGGGGAGCTGTTTTTT. Protein: CASSVGSGGPGTGELFF.

This clone was observed a single time. The V and J genes are TRBV10-1 and TRBJ2-1; D uncertain. Trimming pared 2 bases from V and 0 bases from J, leaving 20 bases between. The CDR3 extends over 19 amino acids. Germline CDR1 and CDR2: WNHNN and SYGVQD (reference sequence). CDR3 in DNA: TGCGCCAGCAGTGAGATGGACGGCGGCTCCTTTAGCTCCTACAATGAGCAGTTCTTC. Protein product: CASSEMDGGSFSSYNEQFF.

The chain recombines TRBV4-1 with TRBJ2-2, with D perhaps assigned TRBD1 or TRBD2 (6 bases each). V gave up 4 bases and J gave up 10 bases, with 13 bases separating them. Germline V gene sequence: CDR1 MGHRA, CDR2 YSYEKL. The CDR3 runs to 13 residues. In DNA form, the CDR3 reads TGCGCCAGCAGCCCCCGGGGGCCCGCGGAGCTGTTTTTT. Protein product: CASSPRGPAELFF.

The J gene is TRBJ2-7, the V gene TRBV6-5, with 10 bases aligning to TRBD1. The CDR3 spans 15 residues. V gave up 2 bases and J gave up 4 bases; unmatched junction bases: 5. Per the germline V gene, CDR1 is MNHEY and CDR2 is SVGAGI. DNA for the CDR3: TGTGCCAGCAGTTACGCCAGGACAGGGGGATACGAGCAGTACTTC. It specifies CASSYARTGGYEQYF.

The chain joins TRBV5-1 to TRBJ2-1; the D is unclear. V lost 4 bases and J lost 0, with 14 bases in between. This CDR3 region has 16 residues. From germline, CDR1 is SGHRS and CDR2 YFSETQ. The CDR3 DNA sequence: TGCGCCAGCAGCCTACAAGCCAAAAGCTCCTACAATGAGCAGTTCTTC. This gives the protein CASSLQAKSSYNEQFF.

This chain joins TRBV9 and TRBJ2-3; the D is unclear. Germline lookup yields CDR1 SGDLS and CDR2 YYNGEE. Trimming pared 0 bases from V and 4 bases from J, leaving 3 bases between. The CDR3 runs 12 residues. The CDR3, as DNA: TGTGCCAGCAGCGTAGCTGCAGATACGCAGTATTTT. Its translation is CASSVAADTQYF.

This clone was seen only a few times. The V call is TRBV10-1, the J call TRBJ1-5; D call uncertain. Germline V gene sequence: CDR1 WNHNN, CDR2 SYGVQD (reference sequence). Trimming stripped 4 bases from V and 0 bases from J, with 10 bases between. The CDR3 consists of 15 residues. CDR3: CASSADDDSNQPQHF. In DNA form, the CDR3 reads TGCGCCAGCAGTGCCGACGACGATAGCAATCAGCCCCAGCATTTT.

The chain employs TRBV2 and TRBJ2-1; TRBD2 matches 14 bases. Germline V gene lookup returns CDR1 SNHLY and CDR2 FYNNEI. The CDR3 runs to 19 residues. V lost 7 bases, J lost 7 bases, and 18 bases stayed unmatched. The CDR3 reads CASTMGLAGVGVGVNEQFF. The CDR3 bases are TGTGCCAGCACCATGGGACTAGCGGGAGTGGGTGTTGGGGTGAATGAGCAGTTCTTC.

V and J are TRBV6-5 and TRBJ2-7, with TRBD2 matching over 10 bases. V lost 0 bases and J lost 7; bases outside the gene matches: 9. The CDR3 sequence is 16 residues long. CDR1 is MNHEY and CDR2 is SVGAGI in the germline V gene. CDR3 nucleotide sequence: TGTGCCAGCAGTTACTCGAGGGCTAGCGGGAGTTTGGAGCAGTACTTC. Amino acid sequence: CASSYSRASGSLEQYF.

The V gene is TRBV11-2, the J gene TRBJ1-4; the match to TRBD1 covers 9 bases. Germline lookup yields CDR1 SGHAT and CDR2 FQNNGV. Trimming removed 4 bases from V and 8 bases from J; junction bases left unmatched: 8. CDR3 size: 15 residues. Here the CDR3 reads CASSYGDRVVEKLFF. DNA of the CDR3: TGTGCCAGCAGCTACGGGGACAGGGTAGTAGAAAAACTGTTTTTT.

The rearrangement links TRBV2 to TRBJ2-7; D is perhaps TRBD2 (6 bases). The CDR3 is 15 residues long. The germline V and J ends were trimmed by 2 bases and 3 bases, with 14 bases remaining between them. CDR1 SNHLY and CDR2 FYNNEI come from the germline V gene. CDR3 protein: CASSERRGPIYEQYF. The DNA of the CDR3 is TGTGCCAGCAGTGAAAGGAGGGGCCCTATCTACGAGCAGTACTTC.